This TCR beta chain appears in the sequencing data of a study of blood T cell repertoires in COVID-19. Study at large: Sites in the United States, Italy and Spain provided acute and convalescent COVID-19 samples. Nucleic acid was either cDNA or gDNA, and it came from T cells, B-cell-depleted T cells, or PBMCs.

V lost 2 bases and J 6 bases, leaving 11 bases between the germline ends. This CDR3 spans 14 amino acids. CDR1 is SGHDN and CDR2 is FVKESK in the germline V gene. Per the authors' pipeline: Quantification of nucleated cells was approximated via reference gene primer amplification. The data were produced by immunoSEQ multiplex PCR, yet TCRdb's version contains in-frame clones alone and is incomplete. V and J calls and clone size are given by that table; D and trimming were obtained from the DNA. The sample holds 150,000 to 200,000 clones; around nine tenths are singletons and the top ten take 3.7%. Sequenced input: peripheral blood. This receptor was taken from a man aged 18 to 29 with active or convalescent COVID-19. The rearrangement links TRBV14 to TRBJ2-1; D call uncertain. The DNA of the CDR3 is TGTGCCAGCAGCCAAAGGAGCCAGAGCAATGAGCAGTTCTTC. It codes for CASSQRSQSNEQFF.